A selection of T cell receptor beta chains follows, all from one sample in a study of T-cell memory formation after mild COVID-19. TCRdb recomputed calls from the 5' RACE reads with MiXCR, one row per CDR3 protein. Of roughly 450,000 distinct CDR3 sequences in the sample, about a sixth were seen once. What was sequenced was PBMCs or a T cell subset sorted from them (not recorded which). The receptor set was obtained from a man aged 18 to 29 who had mild COVID-19 (a few samples of this study predate the infection). Cell type and time point are not known. Each CDR3 is given with its conserved first and last residue. D genes are given only for firm matches. The size field is filled for only some rows; it gives once, few, many or a size class.

v_gene: TRBV7-7
j_gene: TRBJ2-5
d_gene: NA
abundance: NA
CDR3nt: TGTGCCAGCAGCTTAGGTTGGGGGTTCGTAGAGACCCAGTACTTC
CDR3aa: CASSLGWGFVETQYF

v_gene: TRBV12-3/TRBV12-4
j_gene: TRBJ1-6
d_gene: NA
abundance: NA
CDR3nt: TGTGCCAGCAGACGCGCAGGGCGTAATTCACCCCTCCACTTT
CDR3aa: CASRRAGRNSPLHF

v_gene: TRBV6-2/TRBV6-3
j_gene: TRBJ2-4
d_gene: NA
abundance: NA
CDR3nt: TGTGCCAGCCGCCTAGGGGGGACGGTCAAAAACATTCAGTACTTC
CDR3aa: CASRLGGTVKNIQYF

v_gene: TRBV12-5
j_gene: TRBJ2-1
d_gene: TRBD1
abundance: few
CDR3nt: TGTGCTAGTGGCCCACAGGGGGCCTACAATGAGCAGTTCTTC
CDR3aa: CASGPQGAYNEQFF

v_gene: TRBV20-1
j_gene: TRBJ1-5
d_gene: TRBD1
abundance: NA
CDR3nt: TGCAGTGCTAGAGAGGACAGGAAAACCCAGCCCCAGCATTTT
CDR3aa: CSAREDRKTQPQHF

v_gene: TRBV5-4
j_gene: TRBJ1-4
d_gene: NA
abundance: few
CDR3nt: TGTGCCAGCAGCTATGGACAGCTGAATGAAAAACTGTTTTTT
CDR3aa: CASSYGQLNEKLFF

v_gene: TRBV7-2
j_gene: TRBJ1-2
d_gene: NA
abundance: NA
CDR3nt: TGTGCCAGCAGCTTAGGCGGGGAACGCTATGGCTACACCTTC
CDR3aa: CASSLGGERYGYTF

v_gene: TRBV29-1
j_gene: TRBJ1-2
d_gene: NA
abundance: few
CDR3nt: TGCAGTGGCAAAAGGGGATATGGCTACACCTTC
CDR3aa: CSGKRGYGYTF

v_gene: TRBV25-1
j_gene: TRBJ1-2
d_gene: NA
abundance: few
CDR3nt: TGTGCCAGCAGTGAATTCGGGAGAGGCTACACCTTC
CDR3aa: CASSEFGRGYTF

v_gene: TRBV12-3/TRBV12-4
j_gene: TRBJ1-6
d_gene: NA
abundance: few
CDR3nt: TGTGCCAGCAGTTTGTCGGGACGGGTAATGAGCCCCCTCCACTTT
CDR3aa: CASSLSGRVMSPLHF

v_gene: TRBV29-1
j_gene: TRBJ1-2
d_gene: NA
abundance: NA
CDR3nt: TGCAGCCCTTGGCCGGGGGGGTATGGCTACACCTTC
CDR3aa: CSPWPGGYGYTF

v_gene: TRBV5-1
j_gene: TRBJ2-1
d_gene: TRBD2
abundance: many
CDR3nt: TGCGCCAGCAGCATACTAGCGGGGGCCCACAATGAGCAGTTCTTC
CDR3aa: CASSILAGAHNEQFF

v_gene: TRBV7-2
j_gene: TRBJ2-5
d_gene: TRBD2
abundance: once
CDR3nt: TGTGCCAGCAGCCGCGGGGGGTGGTACCAAGAGACCCAGTACTTC
CDR3aa: CASSRGGWYQETQYF

v_gene: TRBV27
j_gene: TRBJ2-5
d_gene: NA
abundance: NA
CDR3nt: TGTGCCAGCAGTTTCGGACCGCAGGCATGGGAGACCCAGTACTTC
CDR3aa: CASSFGPQAWETQYF

v_gene: TRBV20-1
j_gene: TRBJ1-1
d_gene: NA
abundance: NA
CDR3nt: TGCAGTGCTAGAGGCCGGATGAACACTGAAGCTTTCTTT
CDR3aa: CSARGRMNTEAFF

v_gene: TRBV7-6
j_gene: TRBJ2-3
d_gene: NA
abundance: NA
CDR3nt: TGTGCCAGCGGACTTGACGCAGCAGATACGCAGTATTTT
CDR3aa: CASGLDAADTQYF

v_gene: TRBV28
j_gene: TRBJ2-3
d_gene: NA
abundance: NA
CDR3nt: TGTGCCAGCAACGGGCGTAATTGGGGAGATACGCAGTATTTT
CDR3aa: CASNGRNWGDTQYF

v_gene: TRBV6-2/TRBV6-3
j_gene: TRBJ2-3
d_gene: NA
abundance: NA
CDR3nt: TGTGCCAGCAGACCCCGGGACGGCGGATTTAGGGCAGATACGCAGTATTTT
CDR3aa: CASRPRDGGFRADTQYF

v_gene: TRBV28
j_gene: TRBJ1-2
d_gene: NA
abundance: NA
CDR3nt: TGTGCCAGCAGTTCACCACAGGGCCCGCCCTCCTATGGCTACACCTTC
CDR3aa: CASSSPQGPPSYGYTF

v_gene: TRBV7-6
j_gene: TRBJ2-5
d_gene: NA
abundance: few
CDR3nt: TGTGCCAGCAGCTTAGAAGGGGAAGGATGGGTAAGAGAGACCCAGTACTTC
CDR3aa: CASSLEGEGWVRETQYF

v_gene: TRBV2
j_gene: TRBJ1-5
d_gene: NA
abundance: many
CDR3nt: TGTGCCAGCAGTGAACTGGCAGGGAATCAGCCCCAGCATTTT
CDR3aa: CASSELAGNQPQHF

v_gene: TRBV4-1
j_gene: TRBJ2-7
d_gene: TRBD2
abundance: few
CDR3nt: TGCGCCAGCAGCCCCTGGGGGGGTGCCTACTACGAGCAGTACTTC
CDR3aa: CASSPWGGAYYEQYF

v_gene: TRBV11-2
j_gene: TRBJ2-3
d_gene: TRBD2
abundance: NA
CDR3nt: TGTGCCAGCAGCGGGGGTTGGACTAGCGGGGACCGCTGGGTGGATACGCAGTATTTT
CDR3aa: CASSGGWTSGDRWVDTQYF

v_gene: TRBV4-3
j_gene: TRBJ2-1
d_gene: TRBD2
abundance: few
CDR3nt: TGCGCCAGCAGCCACATAGCGGGGGGGCCGAATGAGCAGTTCTTC
CDR3aa: CASSHIAGGPNEQFF

v_gene: TRBV3-1
j_gene: TRBJ2-7
d_gene: NA
abundance: few
CDR3nt: TGTGCCAGCAGCCAAGACGCCAGTACCTACGAGCAGTACTTC
CDR3aa: CASSQDASTYEQYF

v_gene: TRBV28
j_gene: TRBJ2-1
d_gene: NA
abundance: NA
CDR3nt: TGTGCCAGCAGCCCCATGGAGGGGGGGCCAAGTTACAATGAGCAGTTCTTC
CDR3aa: CASSPMEGGPSYNEQFF

v_gene: TRBV29-1
j_gene: TRBJ1-2
d_gene: TRBD1
abundance: NA
CDR3nt: TGCAGCGTGGGGACAGGGGACTATGGCTACACCTTC
CDR3aa: CSVGTGDYGYTF

v_gene: TRBV15
j_gene: TRBJ2-7
d_gene: NA
abundance: NA
CDR3nt: TGTGCCACCAGCAGAGATCTAACTAGCCGCGAGCAGTACTTC
CDR3aa: CATSRDLTSREQYF

v_gene: TRBV6-5
j_gene: TRBJ2-7
d_gene: NA
abundance: few
CDR3nt: TGTGCCAGCAGTTACCACAGGGATTCCTACGAGCAGTACTTC
CDR3aa: CASSYHRDSYEQYF

v_gene: TRBV7-9
j_gene: TRBJ2-2
d_gene: TRBD1
abundance: NA
CDR3nt: TGTGCCAGCAACAGACAGGGCACCGGGGAGCTGTTTTTT
CDR3aa: CASNRQGTGELFF

v_gene: TRBV12-3/TRBV12-4
j_gene: TRBJ1-6
d_gene: NA
abundance: NA
CDR3nt: TGTGCCAGCAGTCTGCTCCCGCCTGGGGGAAATTCACCCCTCCACTTT
CDR3aa: CASSLLPPGGNSPLHF

v_gene: TRBV6-2/TRBV6-3
j_gene: TRBJ1-1
d_gene: NA
abundance: NA
CDR3nt: TGTGCCAGCAGTTACTACCATAACACTGAAGCTTTCTTT
CDR3aa: CASSYYHNTEAFF

v_gene: TRBV6-6
j_gene: TRBJ1-2
d_gene: TRBD1
abundance: NA
CDR3nt: TGTGCCAGCAGTACGACAGGGGTGGCCCCTAACTATGGCTACACCTTC
CDR3aa: CASSTTGVAPNYGYTF

v_gene: TRBV6-5
j_gene: TRBJ2-5
d_gene: NA
abundance: many
CDR3nt: TGTGCCAGCAGTTATCGAGAGACCCAGTACTTC
CDR3aa: CASSYRETQYF

v_gene: TRBV29-1
j_gene: TRBJ1-4
d_gene: TRBD1
abundance: NA
CDR3nt: TGCAGCGCCCGGGACAGGGGGGAAAAACTGTTTTTT
CDR3aa: CSARDRGEKLFF

v_gene: TRBV6-1
j_gene: TRBJ1-4
d_gene: NA
abundance: few
CDR3nt: TGTGCCAGCTCCCACGGCAGGAAACTTAATGAAAAACTGTTTTTT
CDR3aa: CASSHGRKLNEKLFF

v_gene: TRBV6-1
j_gene: TRBJ2-3
d_gene: NA
abundance: NA
CDR3nt: TGTGCCAGCAGCGACGGGACTCTTGCAACAGATACGCAGTATTTT
CDR3aa: CASSDGTLATDTQYF

v_gene: TRBV5-6
j_gene: TRBJ1-5
d_gene: TRBD1
abundance: few
CDR3nt: TGTGCCAGCAGCCAAGACAGGGGTGGCCAGCCCCAGCATTTT
CDR3aa: CASSQDRGGQPQHF

v_gene: TRBV4-3
j_gene: TRBJ2-5
d_gene: NA
abundance: NA
CDR3nt: TGCGCCAGCAGCCAAGTAGCAGGGGCCTCCCAAGAGACCCAGTACTTC
CDR3aa: CASSQVAGASQETQYF

v_gene: TRBV5-5
j_gene: TRBJ1-1
d_gene: NA
abundance: NA
CDR3nt: TGTGCCAGCAGCTTGACCCGGGGGGCGATAAACACTGAAGCTTTCTTT
CDR3aa: CASSLTRGAINTEAFF

v_gene: TRBV11-2
j_gene: TRBJ2-1
d_gene: NA
abundance: NA
CDR3nt: TGTGCCAGCAGCTCTCGACAACTGGGGCAGTTCTTC
CDR3aa: CASSSRQLGQFF

v_gene: TRBV9
j_gene: TRBJ1-1
d_gene: NA
abundance: NA
CDR3nt: TGTGCCAGCAGCGGGACGGGACAATCGAACACTGAAGCTTTCTTT
CDR3aa: CASSGTGQSNTEAFF

v_gene: TRBV7-9
j_gene: TRBJ1-2
d_gene: NA
abundance: few
CDR3nt: TGTGCCAGCAGTTCCGGGACCCCACGTCTTGGCTACACCTTC
CDR3aa: CASSSGTPRLGYTF

v_gene: TRBV9
j_gene: TRBJ2-5
d_gene: TRBD2
abundance: few
CDR3nt: TGTGCCAGCAGCGTGACTAGCGGGTTTCAAGAGACCAAGTACTTC
CDR3aa: CASSVTSGFQETKYF

v_gene: TRBV20-1
j_gene: TRBJ1-4
d_gene: NA
abundance: NA
CDR3nt: TGCAGTGCTCCGGTCGGGACACATGATGAAAAACTGTTTTTT
CDR3aa: CSAPVGTHDEKLFF

v_gene: TRBV12-3/TRBV12-4
j_gene: TRBJ1-2
d_gene: NA
abundance: many
CDR3nt: TGTGCCAGCAGGGACGAGGACGGTGCTGGAGGCTACACCTTC
CDR3aa: CASRDEDGAGGYTF

v_gene: TRBV6-6
j_gene: TRBJ1-4
d_gene: NA
abundance: many
CDR3nt: TGTGCCAGCAGCCAGGACTATGAAAAACTGTTTTTT
CDR3aa: CASSQDYEKLFF

v_gene: TRBV6-2/TRBV6-3
j_gene: TRBJ1-5
d_gene: NA
abundance: few
CDR3nt: TGTGCCAGCAGACGACACCTCAATCAGCCCCAGCATTTT
CDR3aa: CASRRHLNQPQHF

v_gene: TRBV3-1
j_gene: TRBJ2-5
d_gene: TRBD2
abundance: few
CDR3nt: TGTGCCAGCAGCCAACTAGCGGGGGGGCCACAAGAGACCCAGTACTTC
CDR3aa: CASSQLAGGPQETQYF

v_gene: TRBV4-1
j_gene: TRBJ2-7
d_gene: NA
abundance: few
CDR3nt: TGCGCCAGCAGCCAAGATGATTTACGGGTCTACGAGCAGTACTTC
CDR3aa: CASSQDDLRVYEQYF

v_gene: TRBV5-1
j_gene: TRBJ2-1
d_gene: NA
abundance: few
CDR3nt: TGCGCCAGCAGCTTGGCCTATGGGTCCACAACTGAGCAGTTCTTC
CDR3aa: CASSLAYGSTTEQFF

v_gene: TRBV7-2
j_gene: TRBJ2-1
d_gene: TRBD2
abundance: few
CDR3nt: TGTGCCAGCAGTTATTACACCGGGACTAGCAATGAGCAGTTCTTC
CDR3aa: CASSYYTGTSNEQFF

v_gene: TRBV7-8
j_gene: TRBJ2-3
d_gene: NA
abundance: few
CDR3nt: TGTGCCAGCAGCTTATTAGGGAGGACAGATACGCAGTATTTT
CDR3aa: CASSLLGRTDTQYF

v_gene: TRBV2
j_gene: TRBJ2-5
d_gene: NA
abundance: NA
CDR3nt: TGTGCCAGCAGGAAACCTCAAGCACAAGAGACCCAGTACTTC
CDR3aa: CASRKPQAQETQYF

v_gene: TRBV7-9
j_gene: TRBJ2-5
d_gene: TRBD1
abundance: NA
CDR3nt: TGTGCCAGCAGCTCGACAGGGGCTGGACCCCCAGAGACCCAGTACTTC
CDR3aa: CASSSTGAGPPETQYF

v_gene: TRBV7-2
j_gene: TRBJ2-2
d_gene: NA
abundance: NA
CDR3nt: TGTGCCAGCAGCCGCAGCGCCGGGGAGCTGTTTTTT
CDR3aa: CASSRSAGELFF

v_gene: TRBV27
j_gene: TRBJ2-7
d_gene: NA
abundance: few
CDR3nt: TGTGCCAGCAGTTTGAGGGTAGGAGGTGTCGAGCAGTACTTC
CDR3aa: CASSLRVGGVEQYF

v_gene: TRBV5-6
j_gene: TRBJ1-1
d_gene: NA
abundance: few
CDR3nt: TGTGCCAGCAGCTTGGGGGTAGGGGCGACCATGAACACTGAAGCTTTCTTT
CDR3aa: CASSLGVGATMNTEAFF